This T cell receptor (beta chain) stems from a study of cytomegalovirus exposure and HLA in healthy donors. A remark on this clone: The antigen is undetermined.

Germline-derived CDR1 and CDR2 are LNHDA and SQIVND (reference sequence). This CDR3 spans 14 amino acids. Trimming stripped 6 bases from V and 2 bases from J, with 11 bases between. The protocol was immunoSEQ multiplex PCR, while the TCRdb copy is restricted to in-frame clones and leaves out a portion. The data contain some 210,000 clones, 87% of them seen just once; the ten biggest clones take up 2% to 2.5%. Study observations and caveats: Rare TCR sequences dominated, though some public TCRs recurred in many donors. Reported results showed that the classifier diagnosed cytomegalovirus status with high specificity and sensitivity. The study recorded 150 to 200 TCR beta chains that were cytomegalovirus-associated. The tendency of first-cohort TCR clusters to co-occur in the roughly 130 validation repertoires emerged from a later analysis.

This sequence joins TRBV19 and TRBJ1-5, with a possible D match to TRBD1 (5 bases). The sequenced material came from PBMCs. The TCR comes from a woman younger than 30 in good health and CMV-seropositive. The CDR3 sequence: CASSQGLRNQPQHF. The CDR3 region has the DNA TGTGCCAGTAGCCAGGGCCTTCGCAATCAGCCCCAGCATTTT.